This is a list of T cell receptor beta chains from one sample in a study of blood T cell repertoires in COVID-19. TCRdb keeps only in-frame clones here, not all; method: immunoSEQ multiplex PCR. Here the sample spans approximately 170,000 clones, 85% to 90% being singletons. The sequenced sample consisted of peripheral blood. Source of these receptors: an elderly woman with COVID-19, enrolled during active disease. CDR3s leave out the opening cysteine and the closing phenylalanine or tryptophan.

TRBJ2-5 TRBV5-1 ASSSGLVETQY
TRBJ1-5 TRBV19 ASSFVSGEQPQH
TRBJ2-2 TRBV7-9 ASSPFGTGLTGELF
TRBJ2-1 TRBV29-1 SVSAGVNEQF
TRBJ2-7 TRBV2 ASSEVGHLYEQY
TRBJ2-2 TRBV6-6 ASVGSANTGELF
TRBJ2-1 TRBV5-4 ASSLGRGSEQF
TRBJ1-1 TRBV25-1 ASSASPGLRGSTEAF
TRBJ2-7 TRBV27 ASSSRLDNYEQY
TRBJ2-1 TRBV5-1 ASSLGRGQAEQF
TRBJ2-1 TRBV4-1 ASSQTAGAAHEQF
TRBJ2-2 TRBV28 ASSSTNTGELF
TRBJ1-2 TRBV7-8 ASSPRGGIGYT
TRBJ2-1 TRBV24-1 ATSDPAGRQGNEQF
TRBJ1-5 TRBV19 ASSISRNRGSGNQPQH
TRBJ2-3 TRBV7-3 ASSLTQGSTDTQY
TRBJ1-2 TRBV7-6 ASSLRGGPGARDYGYT
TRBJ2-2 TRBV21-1 ASRGGSRNTGELF
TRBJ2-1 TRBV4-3 ASSSRSGWDEQF
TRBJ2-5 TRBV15 ATSRVEREWETQY
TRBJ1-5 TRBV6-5 ASSPQGSRQPQH
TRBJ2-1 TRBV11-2 ASSLDIGSYNEQF
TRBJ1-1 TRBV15 ATSREGLVGTEAF
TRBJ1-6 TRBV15 ATSTEQGRSPLH
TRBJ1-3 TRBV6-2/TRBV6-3 ASTPVRSISGNTIY
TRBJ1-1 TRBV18 ASSPQGNTEAF
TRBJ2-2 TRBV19 ASSIVQGANTGELF
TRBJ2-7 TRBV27 ASSQTSGSPYEQY
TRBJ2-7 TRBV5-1 ASSEGLAGGEQY
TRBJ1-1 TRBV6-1 ASSLTVPNTEAF
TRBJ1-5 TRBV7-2 ASSPTGARNQPQH
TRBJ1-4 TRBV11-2 ASSLDRVGNEKLF
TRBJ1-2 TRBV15 ATSTRTGGYGYT
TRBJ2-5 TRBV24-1 ATSDRTGAQETQY
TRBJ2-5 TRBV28 ASSPPGLVKETQY